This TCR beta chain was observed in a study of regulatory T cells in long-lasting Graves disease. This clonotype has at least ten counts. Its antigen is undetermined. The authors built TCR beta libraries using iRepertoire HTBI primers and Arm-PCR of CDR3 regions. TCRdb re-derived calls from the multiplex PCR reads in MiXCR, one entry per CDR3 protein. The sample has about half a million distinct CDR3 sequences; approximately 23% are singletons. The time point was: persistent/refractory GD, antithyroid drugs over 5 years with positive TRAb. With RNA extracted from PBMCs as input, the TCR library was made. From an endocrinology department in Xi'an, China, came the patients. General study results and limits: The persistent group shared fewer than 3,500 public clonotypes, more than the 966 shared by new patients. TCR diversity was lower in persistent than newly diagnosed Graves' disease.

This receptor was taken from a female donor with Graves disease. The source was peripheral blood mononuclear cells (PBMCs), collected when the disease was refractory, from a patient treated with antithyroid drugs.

Written as DNA, the CDR3 is TGTGCCAGCAGTTGGCGGGGGGTTAATCTCGAGCAGTACTTC. As protein: CASSWRGVNLEQYF. The chain links TRBV12-3 or TRBV12-4 to TRBJ2-7, with 8 bases matching TRBD2. The CDR3 length is 14 residues. The V gene end was trimmed by 4 bases and the J gene end by 6 bases; junction bases not matched to a gene: 8.